This note documents a single T cell receptor beta chain sequence. Its antigen specificity is not known. The record has no base qualities; no much larger clone is one base away. This entry is derived from a study of T cell changes during pregnancy in multiple sclerosis (dated by TCRdb to the late 2010s). With respect to the entire study: Changes in the T cell repertoire over the course of pregnancy were examined in this study in women with multiple sclerosis.

The library relied on the immunoSEQ multiplex PCR assay. Drawn from immuneACCESS, this table holds only the in-frame rearrangements with V and J called that TCRdb kept. Clones are partly lost; checked studies trace under half to an unresolved V gene and leave the rest unexplained. Here the sample has about 40,000 clones; approximately 91% occur a single time. Of the sample, around 0.5% falls within the top ten clones. V sheds 2 bases and J sheds 2 bases, leaving 21 bases between their ends. The germline V gene yields SGHRS for CDR1 and YFSETQ for CDR2. There are 18 amino acids in the CDR3, from cysteine to phenylalanine inclusive. The kept DNA is CDR3 alone, 54 bases in frame from the first base.

The clonotype was recovered from a female donor in good health, enrolled as a control in a pregnancy study. This material consisted of CD4+ T cells from peripheral blood mononuclear cells, taken in the third trimester of pregnancy. The sequence joins TRBV5-1 to TRBJ2-3; TRBD2 could be the D gene, as 6 bases match. The CDR3 corresponds to CASSFNFGGPVNTDTQYF. In nucleotides, the sequence is TGCGCCAGCAGCTTTAATTTCGGGGGACCAGTCAACACAGATACGCAGTATTTT.